The 15 T cell receptor beta chains below come from one sample, sequenced in a study of T cell responses to AZD1222 COVID-19 vaccine. Clones were sequenced by immunoSEQ multiplex PCR, and TCRdb holds only the in-frame ones, with some missing. The repertoire holds about 140,000 clones, with about 92% as singletons. Sequencing was performed on peripheral blood, taken after recovery from COVID-19. The receptors originated from an adult who had recovered from COVID-19.

This clone came up once. J is TRBJ2-1 and V is TRBV6-5; 7 bases agree with TRBD2. CDR1 and CDR2 (germline): MNHEY, SVGAGI. Germline trimming cut 4 bases from V and 9 bases from J; bases unmatched to any gene: 12. This CDR3 spans 15 amino acids. The CDR3, as DNA: TGTGCCAGCAGTTTCACCCGCGGGAGCAGTGTTGAGCAGTTCTTC. The encoded protein is CASSFTRGSSVEQFF.

The CDR3, as DNA: TGCGCCAGCAGCCAAGAGTGGGGGGGTATGAACACTGAAGCTTTCTTT. Translating gives CASSQEWGGMNTEAFF. The chain recombines TRBV4-1 with TRBJ1-1; D may be TRBD1 (5 bases). There are 16 residues in the CDR3. Germline CDR1 and CDR2: MGHRA and YSYEKL. Trimming took off 0 bases at V and 0 bases at J, with 11 bases between the two ends.

The chain is built from TRBV30 and TRBJ2-5; TRBD2 aligns across 7 bases. The CDR3 is made up of 15 amino acids. V was clipped by 4 bases and J by 5 bases; unmatched bases: 13. The germline gives CDR1 GTSNPN, CDR2 SVGIG (reference sequence). The CDR3 region has the DNA TGTGCCTGGAATTCTGTGGCGGGAGTAATTGAGACCCAGTACTTC. Protein sequence: CAWNSVAGVIETQYF.

This chain uses TRBV28 with TRBJ2-7, with 9 bases aligning to TRBD1. The germline CDR1 and CDR2 sequences are MDHEN and SYDVKM. Unmatched junction bases numbered 7, after V lost 6 bases and J lost 4 bases. The CDR3 spans 14 residues. CDR3 sequence: CASRRTGEGYEQYF. CDR3 DNA: TGTGCCAGCAGACGGACAGGGGAGGGATACGAGCAGTACTTC. Together with reference TRBV28 and TRBJ2-7, the CDR3 gives the full variable domain: DVKVTQSSRYLVKRTGEKVFLECVQDMDHENMFWYRQDPGLGLRLIYFSYDVKMKEKGDIPEGYSVSREKKERFSLILESASTNQTSMYLCASRRTGEGYEQYFGPGTRLTVT.

The chain couples TRBV10-3 to TRBJ2-7, with D perhaps matching TRBD1 (5 bases). Germline V gene sequence: CDR1 ENHRY, CDR2 SYGVKD. V gave up 10 bases and J gave up 0 bases, with 16 bases separating them. This CDR3 has 14 residues. As DNA, the CDR3 is TGTGCCACCTCGGACATATCTCCCTCCTACGAGCAGTACTTC. It translates to CATSDISPSYEQYF.

The genes are TRBV5-6 and TRBJ1-1; D not certain. CDR3 length: 18 amino acids. CDR1 and CDR2 (germline): SGHDT, YYEEEE. The V end was cut by 4 bases, the J end by 4 bases, with 26 bases between. The CDR3 sequence is CASSPVGFRKQIFTEAFF. As DNA, the CDR3 is TGTGCCAGCAGCCCGGTCGGCTTTCGAAAGCAAATATTCACTGAAGCTTTCTTT.

The rearrangement links TRBV27 to TRBJ2-3, with 8 bases lining up with TRBD2. V was pared by 6 bases and J by 3 bases, with 8 bases of the junction left unmatched. The CDR3 extends over 15 amino acids. Germline V CDR1 and CDR2: MNHEY, SMNVEV (reference sequence). The CDR3 DNA is TGTGCCAGCAGCCTCTGGAGCGGGAGTACAGATACGCAGTATTTT. Its protein product is CASSLWSGSTDTQYF.

This chain uses TRBV6-5 with TRBJ2-7; 7 bases align to TRBD1. Germline V CDR1 and CDR2: MNHEY, SVGAGI. Trimming cost V 8 bases and J 3 bases; bases outside gene matches: 10. This CDR3 spans 14 amino acids. This CDR3 reads CASDFRGKLYEQYF. The CDR3 DNA is TGTGCCAGCGACTTCAGGGGGAAGCTCTACGAGCAGTACTTC.

The chain combines TRBV25-1 with TRBJ2-7; D is perhaps TRBD2 (5 bases). The CDR3 has 15 amino acids. V lost 8 bases to trimming and J lost 1 base, with 18 bases between them. CDR1 is MGHDK, CDR2 SYGVNS, per germline. CDR3 DNA: TGTGCCAGCGGAACCGGGTCCCCGGGATCCTACGAGCAGTACTTC. Its protein product is CASGTGSPGSYEQYF.

This chain uses TRBV6-5 with TRBJ2-7; 11 nucleotides align to TRBD2. Germline V CDR1 and CDR2: MNHEY, SVGAGI. Trimming removed 7 bases from V and 1 base from J; junction bases left unmatched: 6. The CDR3 sequence is 15 residues long. CDR3 sequence reads: CASNTLAGESYEQYF. The CDR3 nucleotides are TGTGCCAGCAACACACTAGCGGGAGAGTCCTACGAGCAGTACTTC.

The J gene is TRBJ1-1, the V gene TRBV6-5, with D hard to call. There are 15 residues in the CDR3. CDR1 and CDR2 (germline): MNHEY, SVGAGI. Deletions cut 2 bases from V and 1 base from J, with 11 bases between. CDR3 sequence: CASSYGLPGNTEAFF. The CDR3 nucleotides are TGTGCCAGCAGTTACGGCCTCCCCGGGAACACTGAAGCTTTCTTT.

The J gene is TRBJ2-3, the V gene TRBV28; D remains ambiguous. V lost 5 bases and J lost 2, with 17 bases in between. The CDR3 is 16 amino acids. Germline loops: CDR1 MDHEN, CDR2 SYDVKM. CDR3 DNA: TGTGCCAGCAGTCCCCCCTACGCCCACCCCACAGATACGCAGTATTTT. As protein: CASSPPYAHPTDTQYF.

The chain recombines TRBV2 with TRBJ1-1, with TRBD1 matching over 9 bases. The CDR3 contains 14 residues. V was clipped by 9 bases and J by 6 bases; unmatched bases: 11. Germline V gene lookup returns CDR1 SNHLY and CDR2 FYNNEI. The CDR3 reads CASKQQGASAEAFF. In DNA, the CDR3 is TGTGCCAGTAAACAACAGGGGGCGTCTGCTGAAGCTTTCTTT.

This chain links TRBV29-1 with TRBJ1-1; 7 bases line up with TRBD1. J was trimmed by 4 bases and V by 5 bases; bases with no gene match: 7. The CDR3 length is 13 residues. Looked up from germline, CDR1 is SQVTM and CDR2 is ANQGSEA. CDR3 residues: CSVTTGVGTEAFF. Written as DNA, the CDR3 is TGCAGCGTTACCACAGGGGTGGGCACTGAAGCTTTCTTT.

In its sample, this clone was seen once. This sequence joins TRBV12-3 or TRBV12-4 and TRBJ2-2; D may be TRBD1 or TRBD2 (6 bases each). V lost 7 bases and J lost 6, with 12 bases in between. The CDR3 has 13 residues. The CDR3 is CASTKGGSGELFF. CDR3 in DNA: TGTGCCAGCACCAAAGGGGGGTCCGGGGAGCTGTTTTTT.